The clone carrying this TCR beta chain was found once. Its antigen is unknown. The CDR3 is 12 amino acids. The germline V gene has CDR1 SNHLY and CDR2 FYNNEI. The data stem from a study of cytomegalovirus exposure and HLA in healthy donors. Study results and caveats: Some TCR beta chains (more than 150 of them) were listed as cytomegalovirus-associated.

Using immunoSEQ multiplex PCR, the repertoire was profiled, and TCRdb retains in-frame clones only, with some absent. The sample has some 44,000 clones; around 90% are singletons. The sequencing input was PBMCs. This receptor was identified in a man aged 18-30 years in good health and CMV-seronegative. The chain has TRBV2 and TRBJ1-4; 7 bases map to TRBD1. The DNA of the CDR3 is TGTGCGGGACAGTTCGGCGGAGAAAAACTGTTTTTT. Protein: CAGQFGGEKLFF.